The 11 T cell receptor beta chains reported below all come from one sample, sequenced in a study of blood T cell repertoires in COVID-19. Assay used: immunoSEQ multiplex PCR; TCRdb lists only in-frame clones, some missing. The sample has tens of thousands of clones; 65% to 90% are singletons. The sample was peripheral blood. The receptors come from a woman aged 80 or older with active or convalescent COVID-19.

The CDR3 region is CASSDGSGGASQYF. The DNA of the CDR3 is TGTGCCAGCAGTGACGGGAGCGGGGGGGCCTCGCAGTATTTT. The rearrangement links TRBV6-4 to TRBJ2-3; 10 bases line up with TRBD2. The CDR3 consists of 14 residues. Looked up from germline, CDR1 is MRHNA and CDR2 is SNTAGT. After removal of 2 bases from V and 10 bases from J, the junction contained 6 bases not matched to a gene.

The chain combines TRBV7-2 with TRBJ2-1; tentative D call: TRBD2 (6 bases). The CDR3 has 13 amino acids. Germline loops: CDR1 SGHTA, CDR2 FQGNSA. V lost 2 bases, J lost 7 bases, and 9 bases lay in between. CDR3 loop: CASSLRRGNEQFF. CDR3 nucleotide sequence: TGTGCCAGCAGCTTAAGGAGGGGTAATGAGCAGTTCTTC.

V gene TRBV6-2 or TRBV6-3 combines with J gene TRBJ2-7, with 7 bases lining up with TRBD2. V was pared by 4 bases and J by 3 bases, with 6 bases of the junction left unmatched. Germline V gene data show CDR1 as MNHEY and CDR2 as SVGEGT. The CDR3 totals 14 residues. The CDR3 region has the DNA TGTGCCAGCAGTTCCCTACTAGCGAACTACGAGCAGTACTTC. Protein product: CASSSLLANYEQYF.

This chain joins TRBV13 and TRBJ1-1; D might be TRBD1 (6 bases). Germline CDR1 is PRHDT and CDR2 is FYEKMQ (reference sequence). The length of the CDR3 is 14 residues. Trimming removed 4 bases from V and 1 base from J, with 10 bases in between. CDR3 nucleotide sequence: TGTGCCAGCAGCTATTACAGGGAGAACACTGAAGCTTTCTTT. Translation: CASSYYRENTEAFF.

A word on this clone: The sample holds other DNA sequences that translate to the same CDR3. The gene calls are TRBV19 and TRBJ1-2; 9 bases line up with TRBD1. With 6 bases clipped from V and 7 bases from J, the junction kept 9 bases outside the gene matches. The CDR3 extends over 14 amino acids. Per germline, CDR1 LNHDA and CDR2 SQIVND (reference sequence). CDR3 sequence: CASSRKQGAGGYTF. Here the CDR3 DNA reads TGTGCCAGTAGCAGAAAACAGGGGGCTGGTGGCTACACCTTC.

The chain joins TRBV5-1 to TRBJ2-7; D gene unclear. V lost 0 bases, J lost 3 bases, and 10 bases lay in between. Germline CDR1 is SGHRS and CDR2 is YFSETQ. The CDR3 spans 14 residues. CDR3 nucleotide sequence: TGCGCCAGCAGCTTGGACAGAAATCTCTACGAGCAGTACTTC. Protein product: CASSLDRNLYEQYF.

The genes are TRBV6-6 and TRBJ2-7; tentatively, D is TRBD1 (5 bases). Germline assignment: CDR1 MNHNY and CDR2 SVGAGI (reference sequence). V was trimmed by 5 bases and J by 6 bases, leaving 14 bases between them. The CDR3 sequence is 13 residues long. The CDR3 spells CASSTIPRGEQYF. CDR3 DNA sequence: TGTGCCAGCAGTACGATCCCAAGGGGCGAGCAGTACTTC.

The chain recombines TRBV19 with TRBJ1-2; D perhaps matches TRBD1 (6 bases). The length of the CDR3 is 14 residues. The germline V gene has CDR1 LNHDA and CDR2 SQIVND (reference sequence). V was clipped by 0 bases and J by 6 bases, with 11 bases between them. The chain's CDR3 is CASSIDRQDDGYTF. CDR3 DNA: TGTGCCAGTAGTATAGATCGACAGGATGATGGCTACACCTTC.

V and J are TRBV7-9 and TRBJ1-1; tentative D call: TRBD1 (5 bases). The length of the CDR3 is 12 residues. The germline CDR1 and CDR2 sequences are SEHNR and FQNEAQ (reference sequence). Trimming left V 8 bases short and J 3 bases short, with 10 bases between. Here the CDR3 DNA reads TGTGCCAGCCAACGGGGGGACACTGAAGCTTTCTTT. Encoded protein: CASQRGDTEAFF.

This chain joins TRBV5-5 and TRBJ2-7; 9 nucleotides match TRBD1. This CDR3 contains 14 residues. CDR1 is SGHKS and CDR2 is YYEKEE in the germline V gene (reference sequence). Trimming cost V 4 bases and J 3 bases; bases outside gene matches: 5. In nucleotides, the CDR3 is TGTGCCAGCAGCCCACAGGGGGCTCGCTACGAGCAGTACTTC. Translation gives CASSPQGARYEQYF.

V is TRBV3-1 (or the pseudogene TRBV3-2) and J is TRBJ2-7; possible D gene TRBD2, 5 bases. The germline gives CDR1 LGHDT, CDR2 YNNKEL (reference sequence). Trimming cost V 4 bases and J 2 bases, with 12 bases left between them. This CDR3 is built from 14 residues. The CDR3, as DNA: TGTGCCAGCAGCCCCCAGGAGGATCCCTACGAGCAGTACTTC. Protein product: CASSPQEDPYEQYF.